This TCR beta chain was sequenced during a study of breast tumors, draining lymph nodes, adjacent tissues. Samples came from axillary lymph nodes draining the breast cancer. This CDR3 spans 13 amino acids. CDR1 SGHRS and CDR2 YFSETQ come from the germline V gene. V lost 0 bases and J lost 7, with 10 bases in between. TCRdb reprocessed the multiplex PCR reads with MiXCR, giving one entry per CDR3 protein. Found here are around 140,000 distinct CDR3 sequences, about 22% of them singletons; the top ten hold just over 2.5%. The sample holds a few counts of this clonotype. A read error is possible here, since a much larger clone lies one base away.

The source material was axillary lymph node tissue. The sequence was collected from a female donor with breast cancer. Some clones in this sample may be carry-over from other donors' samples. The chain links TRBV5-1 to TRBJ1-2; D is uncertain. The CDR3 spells CASSLAGSGGYTF. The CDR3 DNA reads TGCGCCAGCAGCTTGGCGGGGAGCGGTGGCTACACCTTC.